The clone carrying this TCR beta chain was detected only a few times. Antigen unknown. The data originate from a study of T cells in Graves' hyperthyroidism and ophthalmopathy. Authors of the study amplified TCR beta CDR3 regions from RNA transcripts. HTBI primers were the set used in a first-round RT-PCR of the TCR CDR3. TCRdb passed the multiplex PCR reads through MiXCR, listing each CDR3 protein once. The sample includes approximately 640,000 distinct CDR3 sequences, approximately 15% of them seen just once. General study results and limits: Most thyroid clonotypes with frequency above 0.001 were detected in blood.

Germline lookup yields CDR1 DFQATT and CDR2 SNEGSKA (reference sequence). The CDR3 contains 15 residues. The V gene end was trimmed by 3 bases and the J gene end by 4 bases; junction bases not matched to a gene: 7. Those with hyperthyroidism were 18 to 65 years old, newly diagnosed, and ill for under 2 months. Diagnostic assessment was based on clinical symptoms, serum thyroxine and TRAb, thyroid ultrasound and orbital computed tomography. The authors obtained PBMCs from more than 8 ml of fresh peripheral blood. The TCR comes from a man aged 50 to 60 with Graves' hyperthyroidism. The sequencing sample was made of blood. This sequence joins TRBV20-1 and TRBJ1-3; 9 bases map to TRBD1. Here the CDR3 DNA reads TGCAGTGCTAGGAGGACAGGGGCTTCCGGAAACACCATATATTTT. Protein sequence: CSARRTGASGNTIYF.